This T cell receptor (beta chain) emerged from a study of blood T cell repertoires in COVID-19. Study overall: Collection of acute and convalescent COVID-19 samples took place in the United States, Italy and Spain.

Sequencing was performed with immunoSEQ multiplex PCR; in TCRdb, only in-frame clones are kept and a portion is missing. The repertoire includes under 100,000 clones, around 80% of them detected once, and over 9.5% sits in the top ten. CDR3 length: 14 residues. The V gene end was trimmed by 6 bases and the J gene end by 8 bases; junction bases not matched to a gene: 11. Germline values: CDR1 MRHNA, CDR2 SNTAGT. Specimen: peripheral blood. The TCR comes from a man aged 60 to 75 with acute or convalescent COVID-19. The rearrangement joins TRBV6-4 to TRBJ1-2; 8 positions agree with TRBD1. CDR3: CASRLRDRPRGYTF. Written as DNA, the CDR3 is TGTGCCAGCAGATTACGGGACAGGCCTCGGGGCTACACCTTC.